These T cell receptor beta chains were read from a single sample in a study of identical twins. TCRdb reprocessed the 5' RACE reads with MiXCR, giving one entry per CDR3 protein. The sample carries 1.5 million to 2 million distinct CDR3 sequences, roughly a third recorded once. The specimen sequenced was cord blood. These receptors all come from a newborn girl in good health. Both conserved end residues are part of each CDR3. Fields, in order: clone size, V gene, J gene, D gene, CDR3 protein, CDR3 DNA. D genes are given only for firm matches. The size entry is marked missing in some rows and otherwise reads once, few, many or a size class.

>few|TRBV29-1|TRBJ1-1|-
CSTLAGNTEAFF
TGCAGCACGTTGGCGGGGAACACTGAAGCTTTCTTT
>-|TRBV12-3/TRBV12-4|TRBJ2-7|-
CASSSGPRSYEQYF
TGTGCCAGCAGTTCGGGACCGCGCTCCTACGAGCAGTACTTC
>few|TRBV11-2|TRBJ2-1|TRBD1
CASSLLIQGIYEQFF
TGTGCCAGCAGCTTATTGATACAGGGGATCTACGAGCAGTTCTTC
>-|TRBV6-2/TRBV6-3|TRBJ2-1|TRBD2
CASSYPTSGGLISYNEQFF
TGTGCCAGCAGTTACCCGACTAGCGGGGGCCTCATTTCCTACAATGAGCAGTTCTTC
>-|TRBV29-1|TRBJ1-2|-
CSVRRGAEGYTF
TGCAGCGTTCGAAGGGGCGCAGAGGGCTACACCTTC
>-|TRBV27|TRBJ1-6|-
CASSTHRDKKNLLNSPLHF
TGTGCCAGCAGTACCCACCGGGACAAGAAAAACCTTCTAAATTCACCCCTCCACTTT
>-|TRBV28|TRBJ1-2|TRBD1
CASCSDRGRRRYGYTF
TGTGCCAGCTGTTCGGACAGGGGGCGCAGGAGATATGGCTACACCTTC
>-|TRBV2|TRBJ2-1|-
CASRGFSHNEQFF
TGTGCCAGCAGGGGGTTTAGCCACAATGAGCAGTTCTTC
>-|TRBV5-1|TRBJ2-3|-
CASSLARGYSTDTQYF
TGCGCCAGCAGCTTGGCCAGAGGGTACAGCACAGATACGCAGTATTTT
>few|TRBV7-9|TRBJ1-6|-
CASSLVDFSSSPLHF
TGTGCCAGCAGCTTAGTCGACTTTTCGAGTTCACCCCTCCACTTT
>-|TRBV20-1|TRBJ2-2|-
CSARDHGGNTGELFF
TGCAGTGCTAGAGATCATGGGGGGAACACCGGGGAGCTGTTTTTT
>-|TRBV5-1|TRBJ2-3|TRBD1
CASSLAETGLGTDTQYF
TGCGCCAGCAGCTTGGCAGAGACAGGGTTGGGCACAGATACGCAGTATTTT
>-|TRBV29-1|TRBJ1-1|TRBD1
CSFGQGGTEAFF
TGCAGCTTTGGACAGGGAGGCACTGAAGCTTTCTTT
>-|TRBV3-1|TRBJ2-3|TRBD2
CASSHPGLAGGPDTQYF
TGTGCCAGCAGCCATCCTGGACTAGCGGGGGGGCCAGATACGCAGTATTTT
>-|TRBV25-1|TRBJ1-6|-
CASSAGGLGNSPLHF
TGTGCCAGCAGTGCTGGGGGGCTAGGCAATTCACCCCTCCACTTT
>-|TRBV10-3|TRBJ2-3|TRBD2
CAISEGLAGVVTLYF
TGTGCCATCAGTGAGGGACTAGCGGGAGTTGTTACGCTGTATTTT
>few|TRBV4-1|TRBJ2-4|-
CASSPLGRAKNIQYF
TGCGCCAGCAGCCCGCTAGGGAGAGCCAAAAACATTCAGTACTTC
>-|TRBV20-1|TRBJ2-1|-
CSARDPLAVTYNEQFF
TGCAGTGCTAGAGATCCCTTAGCGGTTACCTACAATGAGCAGTTCTTC
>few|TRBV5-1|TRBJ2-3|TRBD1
CASSATGDRTDTQYF
TGCGCCAGCAGCGCCACAGGGGATAGGACAGATACGCAGTATTTT
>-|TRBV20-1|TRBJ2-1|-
CSASRLLYNEQFF
TGCAGTGCTAGCAGACTTCTCTACAATGAGCAGTTCTTC
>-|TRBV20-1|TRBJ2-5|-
CSAPKGIRGASTETQYF
TGCAGTGCCCCTAAGGGTATTCGCGGAGCCTCTACAGAGACCCAGTACTTC
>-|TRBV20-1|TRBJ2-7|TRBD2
CSAWKRESAYEQYF
TGCAGTGCTTGGAAGCGGGAGTCAGCCTACGAGCAGTACTTC